Sequencing of this TCR beta chain was carried out in a study of a mutant IDH1 vaccine in newly diagnosed glioma. Concerning this clone itself: Antigen: not known.

Time point reported: week 5, during vaccination. Topical imiquimod accompanied each vaccine dose, which consisted of 300 ug of mutant IDH1 20-mer peptide. Sequenced by immunoSEQ multiplex PCR; TCRdb stores in-frame clones only, minus some. The sample includes around 56,000 clones, roughly 80% seen only once; the top ten take 3% to 3.5%. The TCR was taken from a woman under 30 with glioma. Some clones in this sample may be carry-over from other donors' samples. The sequencing here drew on PBMCs, taken from a glioma patient whose treatment included an IDH1 peptide vaccine.

Here the CDR3 DNA reads TGTGCCAGCAGGCTTGGCGCACAAGAGACCCAGTACTTC. It yields the protein CASRLGAQETQYF. V gene TRBV7-2 combines with J gene TRBJ2-5, with unresolved D. Trimming took off 6 bases at V and 2 bases at J, with 10 bases between the two ends. The CDR3 is 13 residues long. The germline V gene encodes CDR1 SGHTA and CDR2 FQGNSA.